The 9 T cell receptor beta chains listed next were all sequenced from one sample in a study of CD8 T cells in ankylosing spondylitis. Using its own MiXCR run on the 5' RACE reads, TCRdb lists one record per CDR3 protein. Counted here are roughly 200,000 distinct CDR3 sequences, roughly 25% occurring once; the ten biggest clones make up about 6.2%. The sequenced sample consisted of blood, either unsorted or a sorted T cell fraction (not recorded which). The receptors shown here come from a male donor with ankylosing spondylitis or in good health (not recorded which).

The CDR3 DNA is TGTGCCAGCAGAGCTGAATTGGGGAGGGGGACCTACGAGCAGTACTTC. This encodes CASRAELGRGTYEQYF. The chain is built from TRBV12-3 or TRBV12-4 and TRBJ2-7; D is perhaps TRBD2 (7 bases). The CDR3 extends over 16 amino acids. The ends were cut back, 6 bases at V and 2 bases at J, with 20 bases in the middle.

This clonotype was seen at least ten times. The CDR3 coding sequence is TGTGCCAGCAGCAGGAATAGCAATCAGCCCCAGCATTTT. This gives the protein CASSRNSNQPQHF. The gene calls are TRBV12-3 or TRBV12-4 and TRBJ1-5; D unresolved. Trimming took 6 bases from V and 0 from J, leaving 6 bases between them. This CDR3 comprises 13 residues.

V is TRBV5-1 and J is TRBJ2-7, with 10 bases matching TRBD2. Germline values: CDR1 SGHRS, CDR2 YFSETQ. J lost 1 base, V lost 3 bases, and 7 bases had no gene match. This CDR3 has 16 residues. The CDR3 DNA sequence: TGCGCCAGCAGCTCACCAGAGCGGGAGGGATCCTACGAGCAGTACTTC. This sequence encodes CASSSPEREGSYEQYF.

The table lists this clonotype with many counts. V is TRBV29-1 and J is TRBJ2-1; 8 bases align to TRBD2. Germline V CDR1 and CDR2: SQVTM, ANQGSEA. J lost 6 bases, V lost 2 bases, and 12 bases had no gene match. The CDR3 contains 16 residues. CDR3 nucleotide sequence: TGCAGCGTTGAATTTACTAGCGGAATATCCCGCAATGAGCAGTTCTTC. Translated: CSVEFTSGISRNEQFF.

On this clonotype itself: Without the conserved terminal phenylalanine or tryptophan, this CDR3 likely stems from a read error. V gene TRBV12-3 or TRBV12-4 combines with J gene TRBJ2-1; 7 nucleotides align to TRBD2. The CDR3 runs 14 residues. The J segment lost 7 bases and the V segment lost 3 bases, leaving 6 bases of the junction unmatched. CDR3 loop: CASSFGTGGNEQFV. In DNA form, the CDR3 reads TGTGCCAGCAGTTTCGGAACGGGAGGAAATGAGCAGTTCGTC.

This clonotype has at least ten counts. The gene calls are TRBV7-8 and TRBJ2-5, with D possibly matching TRBD1 (6 bases). Germline CDR1 is SGHVS and CDR2 is FQNEAQ. V dropped 6 bases and J dropped 4 bases, with 12 bases sitting between them. The CDR3 has 13 amino acids. CDR3 nucleotides: TGTGCCAGCAGTTCTGGACAGCGAGAGACCCAGTACTTC. Translating it yields CASSSGQRETQYF. Full variable domain (remainder filled in from reference TRBV7-8 and TRBJ2-5): GAGVSQSPRYKVAKRGQDVALRCDPISGHVSLFWYQQALGQGPEFLTYFQNEAQLDKSGLPSDRFFAERPEGSVSTLKIQRTQQEDSAVYLCASSSGQRETQYFGPGTRLLVL.

Many counts were recorded for this clonotype. This chain uses TRBV20-1 with TRBJ2-1; 7 bases align to TRBD2. Germline V gives CDR1 DFQATT, CDR2 SNEGSKA (reference sequence). The CDR3 loop spans 14 amino acids. The ends lost 3 bases at V and 4 bases at J; junction bases unmatched: 6. This CDR3 reads CSASDASGYNEQFF. The CDR3 nucleotides read TGCAGTGCTAGCGACGCTAGCGGATACAATGAGCAGTTCTTC.

This clonotype was detected many times. V and J are TRBV9 and TRBJ2-1, with TRBD2 matching 8 bases. Germline-derived CDR1 and CDR2 are SGDLS and YYNGEE. V dropped 0 bases and J dropped 3; count of bases not matched to a gene: 5. The CDR3 runs to 16 residues. CDR3 in amino acids: CASSVGSSGSYNEQFF. The CDR3 region has the DNA TGTGCCAGCAGCGTAGGGAGCAGCGGGAGCTACAATGAGCAGTTCTTC.

In this sample, this clonotype turned up a few times. The chain uses TRBV7-9 and TRBJ1-2; D ambiguous. Germline lookup yields CDR1 SEHNR and CDR2 FQNEAQ (reference sequence). V shed 1 base and J shed 4 bases, with 7 bases lying between them. There are 13 residues in the CDR3. The CDR3 nucleotides are TGTGCCAGCAGCTTAGATACAGTCTATGGCTACACCTTC. Translating it yields CASSLDTVYGYTF. Looking up the rest from reference TRBV7-9 and TRBJ1-2 gives the full variable domain: DTGVSQNPRHKITKRGQNVTFRCDPISEHNRLYWYRQTLGQGPEFLTYFQNEAQLEKSRLLSDRFSAERPKGSFSTLEIQRTEQGDSAMYLCASSLDTVYGYTFGSGTRLTVV.